Presented here are 16 T cell receptor beta chains from one specimen sequenced in a study of cytomegalovirus exposure and HLA in healthy donors. The data were produced by immunoSEQ multiplex PCR, yet TCRdb's version contains in-frame clones alone and is incomplete. The sample contains 250,000 or so clones, roughly nine tenths of which appear only once. The sequenced sample was PBMCs. The receptors were gathered from a man younger than 30 in good health and CMV-seropositive.

This chain links TRBV9 with TRBJ2-1; TRBD1 aligns across 8 bases. This CDR3 comprises 12 residues. CDR1 is SGDLS and CDR2 is YYNGEE in the germline V gene. V lost 3 bases and J lost 10; bases outside the gene matches: 3. The CDR3 protein is CASSGTGGEQFF. The CDR3 DNA reads as TGTGCCAGCAGCGGAACAGGGGGGGAGCAGTTCTTC.

V gene TRBV2 combines with J gene TRBJ2-2; the D is unclear. The V end lost 6 bases, the J end lost 7 bases, and 12 bases lay between the germline ends. This CDR3 is built from 13 residues. CDR1 is SNHLY and CDR2 is FYNNEI in the germline V gene. This CDR3 reads CASSDALGGELFF. The CDR3 DNA follows: TGTGCCAGCAGCGACGCGTTGGGCGGGGAGCTGTTTTTT.

In its sample, this clone was seen once. The J gene is TRBJ1-1, the V gene TRBV5-1, with D possibly being TRBD1 (5 bases). V dropped 5 bases and J dropped 1 base, with 15 bases sitting between them. The CDR3 sequence is 15 residues long. CDR1 and CDR2 from the germline V gene are SGHRS and YFSETQ. The CDR3, as DNA: TGCGCCAGCAGTGATCTTGGGGGGTGGAACACTGAAGCTTTCTTT. Its protein is CASSDLGGWNTEAFF.

The genes are TRBV6-1 and TRBJ1-4; 7 bases are shared with TRBD1. This CDR3 comprises 13 residues. The V gene's germline CDR1 is MNHNS and CDR2 SASEGT. V lost 4 bases, J lost 7 bases, and 3 bases stayed unmatched. CDR3 region: CASSGQGSEKLFF. CDR3 sequence (DNA): TGTGCCAGCAGTGGACAGGGAAGTGAAAAACTGTTTTTT.

The chain has TRBV25-1 and TRBJ2-7; the match to TRBD1 covers 12 bases. V gave up 3 bases and J gave up 7 bases; unmatched junction bases: 7. Per germline, CDR1 MGHDK and CDR2 SYGVNS. The CDR3 has 15 amino acids. CDR3 nucleotides: TGTGCCAGCAGTGAGACGGGACAGGGGGCGTGGGAGCAGTACTTC. Protein product: CASSETGQGAWEQYF.

The chain carries TRBV5-1 and TRBJ2-7; D assignment may be TRBD1 or TRBD2 (5 bases each). Trimming took 0 bases from V and 2 from J, leaving 9 bases between them. The germline CDR1 and CDR2 sequences are SGHRS and YFSETQ. The CDR3 is 14 residues long. This chain's CDR3 is CASSLVTGPYEQYF. In nucleotides, the CDR3 is TGCGCCAGCAGCTTGGTAACGGGACCCTACGAGCAGTACTTC.

J is TRBJ1-3 and V is TRBV6-5; no clear D. The CDR3 sequence is 13 residues long. Trimming took off 2 bases at V and 0 bases at J, with 2 bases between the two ends. CDR1 is MNHEY, CDR2 SVGAGI, per germline. The CDR3 sequence: CASSYTSGNTIYF. The CDR3 DNA is TGTGCCAGCAGTTACACCTCTGGAAACACCATATATTTT.

This clone appeared once. The chain carries TRBV5-1 and TRBJ2-1; TRBD2 aligns across 10 bases. The CDR3 loop spans 15 amino acids. The V and J ends lost 1 base and 10 bases, in that order; junction bases with no gene match: 8. CDR1 and CDR2 from the germline V gene are SGHRS and YFSETQ. DNA of the CDR3: TGCGCCAGCAGCTTGTTAATAGCGGGAGGCGACGAGCAGTTCTTC. It translates to CASSLLIAGGDEQFF.

The chain is built from TRBV5-1 and TRBJ2-3, with D perhaps TRBD1 (5 bases). Germline V gene sequence: CDR1 SGHRS, CDR2 YFSETQ. V lost 0 bases and J lost 5, with 16 bases in between. This CDR3 has 16 residues. For the CDR3, the DNA is TGCGCCAGCAGCTTGGGTTGGGGCGGAGCTGGAGATACGCAGTATTTT. Amino acids: CASSLGWGGAGDTQYF.

A single count supports this clone. This chain links TRBV21-1 with TRBJ2-1; the listed D gene, TRBD2, was not tested against the DNA. TRBV21-1 is reported as a pseudogene. This CDR3 spans 16 amino acids. The CDR3 region has the DNA TGTGCCAGCAGCAAAAATGGGACTGTCGGATACAATGAGCAGTTCTTC. Its protein product is CASSKNGTVGYNEQFF.

The chain links TRBV9 to TRBJ1-3; maybe TRBD1 (6 bases). Per germline, CDR1 SGDLS and CDR2 YYNGEE. This CDR3 has 14 amino acids. Between the trimmed V and J ends, which lost 3 bases and 2 bases, there was a span of 9 bases. The CDR3 here is CASSDRQAGNTIYF. The CDR3 nucleotides are TGTGCCAGCAGCGACCGACAGGCTGGAAACACCATATATTTT. The complete variable domain, with remaining parts taken from reference TRBV9 and TRBJ1-3, reads DSGVTQTPKHLITATGQRVTLRCSPRSGDLSVYWYQQSLDQGLQFLIQYYNGEERAKGNILERFSAQQFPDLHSELNLSSLELGDSALYFCASSDRQAGNTIYFGEGSWLTVV.

The chain has TRBV6-1 and TRBJ2-4; D unresolved. V shed 4 bases and J shed 15 bases, with 13 bases lying between them. Germline V gene data show CDR1 as MNHNS and CDR2 as SASEGT. The CDR3 extends over 11 amino acids. The CDR3 is CASSAMGSGYF. CDR3 nucleotides: TGTGCCAGCAGTGCCATGGGCTCTGGGTACTTC.

This chain joins TRBV11-2 and TRBJ2-4; D possibly corresponds to TRBD1 (6 bases). The germline gives CDR1 SGHAT, CDR2 FQNNGV. The V end lost 2 bases, the J end lost 9 bases, and 11 bases lay between the germline ends. The CDR3 has 13 amino acids. CDR3 region: CASSLQGLPIQYF. The CDR3 DNA follows: TGTGCCAGCAGCTTACAGGGGTTACCCATTCAGTACTTC.

The chain couples TRBV5-1 to TRBJ1-1, with D possibly TRBD1 on 5 matching bases. Trimming stripped 4 bases from V and 3 bases from J, with 13 bases between. CDR3 length: 14 amino acids. The germline V gene has CDR1 SGHRS and CDR2 YFSETQ. As DNA, the CDR3 is TGCGCCAGCAGCCCTACCAACAGGCACACTGAAGCTTTCTTT. Translated: CASSPTNRHTEAFF.

The rearrangement uses TRBV7-3 and TRBJ2-2; D not resolved. Trimming pared 2 bases from V and 6 bases from J, leaving 4 bases between. The CDR3 spans 12 residues. Germline V lookup: CDR1 SGHTA, CDR2 FQGTGA. This chain's CDR3 is CASSLGPGELFF. For the CDR3, the DNA is TGTGCCAGCAGCTTAGGTCCCGGGGAGCTGTTTTTT.

The CDR3 DNA sequence: TGTGCCAGTAGTAGGGGACAGGGATTACAGCCCCAGCATTTT. As protein: CASSRGQGLQPQHF. The chain has TRBV19 and TRBJ1-5; 9 positions match TRBD1. Germline CDR1 LNHDA, CDR2 SQIVND (reference sequence). The CDR3 covers 14 residues. The V segment lost 4 bases and the J segment 7 bases; nucleotides outside the gene matches: 5.